The rows below give T cell receptor beta chains drawn from one sample of a study of early T cells in non-severe SARS-CoV-2 infection. TCRdb independently ran MiXCR on the 5' RACE reads; one entry per CDR3 protein. Found here are approximately 79,000 distinct CDR3 sequences, more than 10% of them singletons; the top ten hold less than 1.5%. Material for sequencing was whole blood. The receptors here all came from an adult who was a healthcare worker with PCR-confirmed SARS-CoV-2 infection or an uninfected control (not recorded which). CDR3s include the opening cysteine and the closing phenylalanine or tryptophan. The D gene is left open where the match is weak. Not all rows give a size; the values are once, few, many and, for expanded clones, a class.

J gene,clone size,D gene,V gene,CDR3 DNA,CDR3 protein
TRBJ2-5,many,TRBD1,TRBV7-2,TGTGCCAGCAGCTTAGGCGTTACAGGGGGAGTCGTGGAGACCCAGTACTTC,CASSLGVTGGVVETQYF
TRBJ1-1,.,.,TRBV24-1,TGTGCCACCAGTGATGCCCTAAACACTGAAGCTTTCTTT,CATSDALNTEAFF
TRBJ1-1,few,TRBD1,TRBV12-3/TRBV12-4,TGTGCCAGCAGGTCGGACAGGGTGGAAGCTTTCTTT,CASRSDRVEAFF
TRBJ1-1,.,.,TRBV12-2,TGTGCAAGTCGCTTTAAGGCTACCGGGGATCCCATGAACACTGAAGCTTTCTTT,CASRFKATGDPMNTEAFF
TRBJ1-2,.,TRBD1,TRBV12-3/TRBV12-4,TGTGCCAGCAGTTTGACAGGGGGCGGCTATGGCTACACCTTC,CASSLTGGGYGYTF
TRBJ1-1,few,TRBD1,TRBV11-2,TGTGCCAGCAGTCAAGGACCGGGACAGGGGGCCGGGAACACTGAAGCTTTCTTT,CASSQGPGQGAGNTEAFF
TRBJ2-5,few,.,TRBV13,TGTGCCAGCAGCCACCGGACCGAGCAAGAGACCCAGTACTTC,CASSHRTEQETQYF
TRBJ2-7,.,.,TRBV28,TGTGCCAGCAGTCCAAACTACGAGCAGTACTTC,CASSPNYEQYF
TRBJ1-2,.,TRBD1,TRBV29-1,TGCAGCGTTGAAGATCTGACAGGGCATGGCTACACCTTC,CSVEDLTGHGYTF
TRBJ1-1,.,TRBD1,TRBV6-2/TRBV6-3,TGTGCCAGCAGGAGATACAGGGGACAAAACACTGAAGCTTTCTTT,CASRRYRGQNTEAFF
TRBJ2-1,.,.,TRBV6-2/TRBV6-3,TGTGCCAGCAGTTACTCGTCCAGGGAGGTGGATGAGCAGTTCTTC,CASSYSSREVDEQFF
TRBJ1-4,many,.,TRBV12-3/TRBV12-4,TGTGCCAGCAGTCCCGCGTTATCGGAAATCGGTGAAAAACTGTTTTTT,CASSPALSEIGEKLFF
TRBJ2-7,many,.,TRBV10-3,TGTGCCTCGAGAAGGGAAAACGAGCAGTACTTC,CASRRENEQYF
TRBJ2-3,many,TRBD2,TRBV25-1,TGTGCCAGCAGTGAACGGGCTAGCGGGAGTTCGGATACGCAGTATTTT,CASSERASGSSDTQYF
TRBJ1-3,.,.,TRBV20-1,TGCAGTGCTAGAGCCTTATCTACAGGGAACTCTGGAAACACCATATATTTT,CSARALSTGNSGNTIYF
TRBJ2-1,few,TRBD2,TRBV7-9,TGTGCCAGCAGCTTAGCGTGGGGACTAGCGGGGCAGTTCTTC,CASSLAWGLAGQFF
TRBJ2-7,many,TRBD1,TRBV28,TGTGCCAGCAGCAGGGACAGCGACTACGAGCAGTACTTC,CASSRDSDYEQYF
TRBJ1-1,many,.,TRBV12-3/TRBV12-4,TGTGCCAGCAGTTTAAGGGAGACCCCGAACACTGAAGCTTTCTTT,CASSLRETPNTEAFF
TRBJ2-6,many,.,TRBV30,TGTGCCTGGAGTACCGGGAGCTCTGGGGCCAACGTCCTGACTTTC,CAWSTGSSGANVLTF
TRBJ2-3,.,.,TRBV12-3/TRBV12-4,TGTGCCAGCAGTTCCCGGTGGGGGGCTAGCACAGATACGCAGTATTTT,CASSSRWGASTDTQYF
TRBJ2-4,.,TRBD2,TRBV28,TGTGCCAGCAGCACTGCGGGAGAATCATACATTCAGTACTTC,CASSTAGESYIQYF
TRBJ2-5,.,TRBD1,TRBV28,TGTGCCAGCAGCGCCGGGACAGGGGTAGGGGAGACCCAGTACTTC,CASSAGTGVGETQYF
TRBJ2-2,many,TRBD1,TRBV5-1,TGCGCCAGCAGCCCCGGAAGACAGGGAACCGGGGAGCTGTTTTTT,CASSPGRQGTGELFF
TRBJ1-5,.,.,TRBV27,TGTGCCAGCAGTTCTGGAAGCAATCAGCCCCAGCATTTT,CASSSGSNQPQHF
TRBJ1-1,many,TRBD1,TRBV12-5,TGTGCTAGTGGTTTGACAGGGGGCAACACTGAAGCTTTCTTT,CASGLTGGNTEAFF
TRBJ2-7,.,TRBD2,TRBV18,TGTGCCAGCTCACCTAGCGGGGGGGCCTACGAGCAGTACTTC,CASSPSGGAYEQYF